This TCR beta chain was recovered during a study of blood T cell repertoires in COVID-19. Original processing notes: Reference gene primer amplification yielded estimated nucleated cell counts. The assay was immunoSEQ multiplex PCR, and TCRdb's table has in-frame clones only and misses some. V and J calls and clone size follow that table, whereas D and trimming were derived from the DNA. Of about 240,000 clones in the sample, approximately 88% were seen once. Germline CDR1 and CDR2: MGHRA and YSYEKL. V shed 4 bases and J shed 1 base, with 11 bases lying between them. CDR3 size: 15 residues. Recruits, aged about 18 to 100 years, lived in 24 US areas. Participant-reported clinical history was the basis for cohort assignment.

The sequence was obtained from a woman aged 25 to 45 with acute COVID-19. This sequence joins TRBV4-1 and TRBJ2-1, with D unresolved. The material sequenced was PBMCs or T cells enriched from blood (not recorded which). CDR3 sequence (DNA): TGCGCCAGCAGCCTCGTCCAGGAATCCTACAATGAGCAGTTCTTC. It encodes CASSLVQESYNEQFF.